This T cell receptor beta chain was sequenced during a study of PD-1 blockade in classical Hodgkin lymphoma. Every patient relapsed after autologous stem cell transplantation, and brentuximab vedotin exposure varied. The CD4+ T cells used were purified from thawed PBMCs through magnetic negative selection. About this clone itself: Its antigen remains unidentified.

The method was immunoSEQ multiplex PCR; TCRdb's version includes in-frame clones alone and lacks a portion of them. The sample has 26,000 or so clones, more than 60% seen once; the top ten hold 2.4%. The V and J ends lost 0 bases and 4 bases, in that order; junction bases with no gene match: 6. The V gene's germline CDR1 is LNHNV and CDR2 YYDKDF (reference sequence). This CDR3 has 16 residues. General study findings and limits: Patients who initiated nivolumab within 1 year of ASCT were excluded.

This TCR came from a human donor with classical Hodgkin lymphoma. V gene TRBV15 combines with J gene TRBJ2-3, with TRBD1 matching 8 bases. Here the sequenced sample was CD4+ T cells from blood, taken at baseline. The CDR3 here is CATSRDRGQGPDTQYF. The CDR3 nucleotides are TGTGCCACCAGCAGAGATCGAGGACAGGGACCAGATACGCAGTATTTT.